The rows below give T cell receptor beta chains drawn from one sample of a study of cytomegalovirus exposure and HLA in healthy donors. This table comes from immunoSEQ multiplex PCR, and its TCRdb copy is limited to in-frame clones, with some not included. Of 110,000 to 150,000 clones listed, more than 7.5% are singletons. The sequencing input was PBMCs. The receptor set was obtained from a middle-aged man in good health and CMV-seronegative. The CDR3 runs from the conserved cysteine through the conserved F or W. Each record gives: J gene, clone size, D gene, V gene, CDR3 length, CDR3 DNA, CDR3 protein. D genes are given only for firm matches. Some rows have no size entry. The others give once, few or many, or a class for an expanded clone.

>TRBJ2-2|few|-|TRBV5-4|14
TGTGCCAGCAGAAAGGGGACGAACACCGGGGAGCTGTTTTTT
CASRKGTNTGELFF
>TRBJ2-1|-|-|TRBV6-1|14
TGTGCCAGCAGTGAAATTACGAGGGGGAATGAGCAGTTCTTC
CASSEITRGNEQFF
>TRBJ2-5|-|TRBD2|TRBV7-2|16
TGTGCCAGCAGACAGGGACTAGCGGGAGGAGCGGAGACCCAGTACTTC
CASRQGLAGGAETQYF
>TRBJ1-1|few|TRBD1|TRBV27|14
TGTGCCAGCAGTTCCGGACAGGGGGCAACTGAAGCTTTCTTT
CASSSGQGATEAFF
>TRBJ2-3|few|-|TRBV5-6|18
TGTGCCAGCAGCTCGCGCCGACAGGAAGGTGTTGGGACGGGTACGCAGTATTTT
CASSSRRQEGVGTGTQYF
>TRBJ2-7|-|TRBD1|TRBV29-1|12
TGCAGCGCCGGGACAGGGGTCCACGAGCAGTACTTC
CSAGTGVHEQYF
>TRBJ2-7|-|TRBD2|TRBV6-1|15
TGTGCCAGCAGGCCGGGACTAGCGGTCTCCTACGAGCAGTACTTC
CASRPGLAVSYEQYF
>TRBJ1-1|-|TRBD1|TRBV19|15
TGTGCCAGGACTATAGGACAGGAAGGGAACACTGAAGCTTTCTTT
CARTIGQEGNTEAFF
>TRBJ2-1|-|TRBD2|TRBV5-1|16
TGCGCCAGCAGCTTGGAGGGCGGGAGTATTCCGAATGAGCAGTTCTTC
CASSLEGGSIPNEQFF
>TRBJ2-7|few|-|TRBV6-6|14
TGTGCCAGCAGCGAGGGGAGGCGGGGCTACGAGCAGTACTTC
CASSEGRRGYEQYF
>TRBJ1-1|-|-|TRBV6-1|10
TGTGCCAGCAGTGACCCCGGGAGACCCTTT
CASSDPGRPF
>TRBJ2-3|-|TRBD2|TRBV5-1|15
TGCGCCAGCAGCCCGGGACTAGCGGACACAGATACGCAGTATTTT
CASSPGLADTDTQYF
>TRBJ2-7|few|-|TRBV21-1|16
TGTGCCAGCAGAACATCACGAGGCGGGTACTCCTACGAGCAGTACTTC
CASRTSRGGYSYEQYF
>TRBJ1-1|-|-|TRBV19|12
TGTGCCATTCAGGGGTCGGACACTGAAGCTTTCTTT
CAIQGSDTEAFF
>TRBJ2-1|-|TRBD2|TRBV11-2|16
TGTGCCAGCAGCTTAGAGGGGCTAGCGGGAGTGAGTGAGCAGTTCTTC
CASSLEGLAGVSEQFF
>TRBJ2-3|-|TRBD2|TRBV7-2|15
TGTGCCAGCAGCTTAGTTAGCGGGGGCACAGATACGCAGTATTTT
CASSLVSGGTDTQYF
>TRBJ2-5|-|TRBD2|TRBV18|14
TGTGCCAGCTCAGGAGGACTAGCGAGCGAGACCCAGTACTTC
CASSGGLASETQYF
>TRBJ2-5|few|-|TRBV7-6|15
TGTGCCAGCAGCTTAGTGTCGTTCGGGTTGGAGACCCAGTACTTC
CASSLVSFGLETQYF
>TRBJ1-5|few|-|TRBV4-2|15
TGTGCCAGCAGCCAAGATCGTCAGCGAGGTCAGCCCCAGCATTTT
CASSQDRQRGQPQHF
>TRBJ2-3|few|TRBD2|TRBV6-1|15
TGTGCCAGCAGCCACCTAGCGGGAGACGCAGATACGCAGTATTTT
CASSHLAGDADTQYF
>TRBJ1-2|few|-|TRBV6-6|12
TGTGCCAGCACACTAGCTAACTATGGCTACACCTTC
CASTLANYGYTF